The clone carrying this T cell receptor (beta chain) was counted ten times or more. These data originate in a study of T cells in Graves' hyperthyroidism and ophthalmopathy. It was uncontrolled infection, other autoimmune disease, pregnancy or lactation that excluded patients. Clinical symptoms, serum thyroxine and TRAb, thyroid ultrasound and orbital computed tomography were used for the diagnoses. The CDR3 contains 14 residues. The V gene's germline CDR1 is ENHRY and CDR2 SYGVKD. Deletions cut 1 base from V and 6 bases from J, with 12 bases between. RNA transcripts were the template for amplifying TCR beta CDR3 regions. The HTBI primer set was used in a first-round RT-PCR of the TCR CDR3. TCRdb reprocessed the multiplex PCR reads via MiXCR and lists one record per CDR3 protein. The table includes 500,000 to 750,000 distinct CDR3 sequences, about half detected once.

The chain employs TRBV10-3 and TRBJ1-1; D is uncertain. The sequencing input was peripheral blood or thyroid tissue (not recorded which). This TCR derives from a woman aged 18 to 35 with Graves' hyperthyroidism. CDR3 nucleotides: TGTGCCATCAGTGAGTTAGAAGGGTCCGCTGAAGCTTTCTTT. Protein sequence: CAISELEGSAEAFF.